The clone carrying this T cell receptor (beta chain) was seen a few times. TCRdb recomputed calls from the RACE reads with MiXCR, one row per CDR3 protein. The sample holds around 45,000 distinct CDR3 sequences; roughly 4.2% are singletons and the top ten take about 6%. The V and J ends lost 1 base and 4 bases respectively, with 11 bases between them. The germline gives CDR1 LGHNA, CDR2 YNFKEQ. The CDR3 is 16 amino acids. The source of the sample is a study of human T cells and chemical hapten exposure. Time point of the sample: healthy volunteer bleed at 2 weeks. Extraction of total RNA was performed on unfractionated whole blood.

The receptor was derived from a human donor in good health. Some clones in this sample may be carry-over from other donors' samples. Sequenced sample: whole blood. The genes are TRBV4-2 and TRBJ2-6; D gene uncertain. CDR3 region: CASSQVGSAGANVLTF. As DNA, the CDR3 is TGTGCCAGCAGCCAAGTAGGTTCTGCCGGGGCCAACGTCCTGACTTTC.